These 22 T cell receptor beta chains were all obtained from the same sample, sequenced in a study of cytomegalovirus exposure and HLA in healthy donors. Researchers ran the PCR with 60 Vbeta and 13 Jbeta primers. Some clones are missing from TCRdb's copy, which holds only in-frame ones; the method was immunoSEQ multiplex PCR. Here the sample spans over 150,000 clones, about 83% being singletons. The sequenced material came from PBMCs. These TCRs come from a woman aged 35 to 49 in good health and CMV-seronegative.

The V call is TRBV5-1, the J call TRBJ1-4; D unresolved. Germline CDR1 is SGHRS and CDR2 is YFSETQ. V lost 0 bases to trimming and J lost 4 bases, with 4 bases between them. CDR3 length: 13 amino acids. This CDR3 is CASSLVSNEKLFF. In DNA form, the CDR3 reads TGCGCCAGCAGCTTGGTCAGTAATGAAAAACTGTTTTTT. Full variable domain (outside the CDR3, taken from reference TRBV5-1 and TRBJ1-4): KAGVTQTPRYLIKTRGQQVTLSCSPISGHRSVSWYQQTPGQGLQFLFEYFSETQRNKGNFPGRFSGRQFSNSRSEMNVSTLELGDSALYLCASSLVSNEKLFFGSGTQLSVL.

The chain joins TRBV5-1 to TRBJ2-7, with 9 bases that match TRBD2. Germline lookup yields CDR1 SGHRS and CDR2 YFSETQ. V was clipped by 0 bases and J by 5 bases; unmatched bases: 6. The CDR3 covers 15 residues. CDR3: CASSLEASGTNEQYF. The CDR3 DNA sequence: TGCGCCAGCAGCTTGGAGGCTAGCGGGACGAACGAGCAGTACTTC.

This clone was picked up a small number of times. The CDR3 DNA reads as TGTGCCAGCAGCTTTAGCGGGGGTGGCTACAATGAGCAGTTCTTC. As protein: CASSFSGGGYNEQFF. V usage is TRBV5-4 and J usage is TRBJ2-1; 9 positions agree with TRBD2. This CDR3 contains 15 residues. Unmatched junction bases numbered 3, after V lost 2 bases and J lost 3 bases. The germline V gene has CDR1 SGHNT and CDR2 YYREEE (reference sequence). Complete variable domain (other parts from reference TRBV5-4 and TRBJ2-1): ETGVTQSPTHLIKTRGQQVTLRCSSQSGHNTVSWYQQALGQGPQFIFQYYREEENGRGNFPPRFSGLQFPNYSSELNVNALELDDSALYLCASSFSGGGYNEQFFGPGTRLTVL.

The chain recombines TRBV2 with TRBJ1-1; 7 nucleotides match TRBD1. CDR1 and CDR2 (germline): SNHLY, FYNNEI. The J segment lost 5 bases and the V segment lost 3 bases, leaving 15 bases of the junction unmatched. CDR3 length: 17 amino acids. In DNA form, the CDR3 reads TGTGCCAGCAGTGACCCGTTCAACAGGGGCATAAAGACTGAAGCTTTCTTT. The encoded protein is CASSDPFNRGIKTEAFF.

This clone was seen only a few times. V and J are TRBV4-2 and TRBJ1-5; 10 bases map to TRBD1. This CDR3 contains 16 residues. Trimming took 0 bases from V and 5 from J; bases not matched to a gene: 4. CDR1 and CDR2 (germline): LGHNA, YNFKEQ. The CDR3 reads CASSQEDRGLYQPQHF. The CDR3 nucleotides are TGTGCCAGCAGCCAAGAAGACAGGGGGCTCTATCAGCCCCAGCATTTT.

The V call is TRBV7-9, the J call TRBJ2-3; D uncertain. The V gene's germline CDR1 is SEHNR and CDR2 FQNEAQ (reference sequence). Between the trimmed V and J ends, which lost 2 bases and 3 bases, there was a span of 12 bases. The length of the CDR3 is 15 residues. The CDR3 is CASSLRAGPTDTQYF. The CDR3 DNA is TGTGCCAGCAGCTTACGAGCAGGTCCTACAGATACGCAGTATTTT.

The rearrangement uses TRBV5-1 and TRBJ2-6; 7 bases are shared with TRBD1. Germline CDR1 SGHRS, CDR2 YFSETQ. Losses at the gene ends were 2 bases for V and 0 bases for J; bases not matched to a gene: 5. CDR3 length equals 17 residues. DNA of the CDR3: TGCGCCAGCAGCTTTACAGGGGTTAGCTCTGGGGCCAACGTCCTGACTTTC. This gives the protein CASSFTGVSSGANVLTF.

The V call is TRBV7-2, the J call TRBJ1-5; 7 nucleotides match TRBD1. The CDR3 spans 13 residues. From germline, CDR1 is SGHTA and CDR2 FQGNSA. Trimming cost V 8 bases and J 2 bases; bases outside gene matches: 3. The CDR3 is CASGDRGNQPQHF. CDR3 sequence (DNA): TGTGCCAGCGGCGACAGGGGCAATCAGCCCCAGCATTTT.

V is TRBV11-2 and J is TRBJ2-7, with D possibly TRBD2 on 8 matching bases. The V end lost 4 bases, the J end lost 0 bases, and 16 bases lay between the germline ends. The CDR3 contains 16 residues. Germline loops: CDR1 SGHAT, CDR2 FQNNGV. The CDR3 here is CASSSRDSGSSYEQYF. The CDR3 bases are TGTGCCAGCAGCTCCCGGGACAGCGGGAGCTCCTACGAGCAGTACTTC.

This chain joins TRBV11-1 and TRBJ2-3, with 12 bases lining up with TRBD2. The germline V gene encodes CDR1 SGHAT and CDR2 FQDESV (reference sequence). This CDR3 region has 15 residues. The junction had 3 bases not matched to a gene; V was cut back by 5 bases and J by 3 bases. The CDR3 nucleotides are TGTGCCAGCAGCCCTGGACTAGCGGGGACAGATACGCAGTATTTT. This translates into CASSPGLAGTDTQYF.

The V call is TRBV5-6, the J call TRBJ2-6; 8 bases are shared with TRBD1. The CDR3 consists of 16 residues. Trimming cost V 5 bases and J 4 bases; bases outside gene matches: 8. Per the germline V gene, CDR1 is SGHDT and CDR2 is YYEEEE. CDR3 coding DNA: TGTGCCAGCAGTTCTACTCAGGGGGCCGGGGCCAACGTCCTGACTTTC. It codes for CASSSTQGAGANVLTF.

CDR3 residues: CASSPFGQLGAYGYTF. The CDR3 nucleotides read TGTGCCAGCTCACCATTCGGACAGCTTGGGGCCTATGGCTACACCTTC. This rearrangement joins TRBV18 to TRBJ1-2; D possibly corresponds to TRBD1 (6 bases). The V end was cut by 2 bases, the J end by 4 bases, with 17 bases between. In germline, CDR1 is KGHSH, CDR2 LQKENI. CDR3 length: 16 amino acids. The full variable domain, completed using reference TRBV18 and TRBJ1-2, is NAGVMQNPRHLVRRRGQEARLRCSPMKGHSHVYWYRQLPEEGLKFMVYLQKENIIDESGMPKERFSAEFPKEGPSILRIQQVVRGDSAAYFCASSPFGQLGAYGYTFGSGTRLTVV.

The chain carries TRBV28 and TRBJ2-1, with a tentative D call TRBD1 (5 bases). The CDR3 consists of 17 residues. Germline assignment: CDR1 MDHEN and CDR2 SYDVKM. V was trimmed by 6 bases and J by 2 bases, leaving 20 bases between them. CDR3 protein: CASRGVLGADTYNEQFF. In DNA, the CDR3 is TGTGCCAGCAGAGGGGTTCTAGGGGCGGATACCTACAATGAGCAGTTCTTC.

V gene TRBV11-2 combines with J gene TRBJ1-4; D possibly corresponds to TRBD1 (6 bases). The germline V gene has CDR1 SGHAT and CDR2 FQNNGV. The CDR3 is 15 residues long. The V end was cut by 5 bases, the J end by 0 bases, with 10 bases between. CDR3: CASSPRQATNEKLFF. The CDR3 nucleotides read TGTGCCAGCAGCCCCAGACAGGCAACTAATGAAAAACTGTTTTTT.

The chain carries TRBV6-5 and TRBJ2-7, with D hard to call. CDR1 is MNHEY, CDR2 SVGAGI, per germline. V was trimmed by 1 base and J by 5 bases, leaving 18 bases between them. This CDR3 is 16 amino acids long. In nucleotides, the CDR3 is TGTGCCAGCAGTTACTTGAGCCCCCCCGAGGTAGACGAGCAGTACTTC. This sequence encodes CASSYLSPPEVDEQYF.

This clone was picked up a small number of times. CDR3 coding DNA: TGCGCCACCACCGGACAGGCCCCACGTGAAGCTTTCTTT. Translated: CATTGQAPREAFF. The V call is TRBV10-2, the J call TRBJ1-1; TRBD1 matches at 7 bases. Germline-derived CDR1 and CDR2 are WSHSY and SAAADI. There are 13 residues in the CDR3. The V gene end was trimmed by 10 bases and the J gene end by 7 bases; junction bases not matched to a gene: 12.

This sequence joins TRBV7-9 and TRBJ1-1, with unresolved D. Trimming removed 3 bases from V and 7 bases from J, with 12 bases in between. The V gene's germline CDR1 is SEHNR and CDR2 FQNEAQ (reference sequence). The CDR3 is 13 residues long. The CDR3 loop is CASSFLPLSEAFF. CDR3 DNA: TGTGCCAGCAGCTTCTTACCTTTGAGTGAAGCTTTCTTT.

The chain carries TRBV5-1 and TRBJ2-1; D perhaps matches TRBD2 (6 bases). V lost 2 bases, J lost 0 bases, and 12 bases lay in between. Germline V lookup: CDR1 SGHRS, CDR2 YFSETQ. The length of the CDR3 is 16 residues. CDR3 protein: CASSFGGAFSYNEQFF. The CDR3 nucleotides read TGCGCCAGCAGCTTCGGGGGAGCCTTCTCCTACAATGAGCAGTTCTTC. Full variable domain (rest looked up from reference TRBV5-1 and TRBJ2-1): KAGVTQTPRYLIKTRGQQVTLSCSPISGHRSVSWYQQTPGQGLQFLFEYFSETQRNKGNFPGRFSGRQFSNSRSEMNVSTLELGDSALYLCASSFGGAFSYNEQFFGPGTRLTVL.

The rearrangement links TRBV6-4 to TRBJ2-2, with 11 nucleotides matching TRBD1. Germline V gene lookup returns CDR1 MRHNA and CDR2 SNTAGT. Trimming removed 4 bases from V and 4 bases from J; junction bases left unmatched: 2. The CDR3 runs to 15 residues. The CDR3 coding sequence is TGTGCCAGCAGTGCCGGGACAGGGGGCACCGGGGAGCTGTTTTTT. This codes for CASSAGTGGTGELFF.

The chain has TRBV27 and TRBJ2-1, with D possibly TRBD2 on 6 matching bases. Germline V gene sequence: CDR1 MNHEY, CDR2 SMNVEV (reference sequence). This CDR3 has 13 amino acids. V dropped 6 bases and J dropped 0 bases, with 6 bases sitting between them. The CDR3 bases are TGTGCCAGCAGGGACTACTCCTACAATGAGCAGTTCTTC. Its translation is CASRDYSYNEQFF.

The V gene is TRBV19, the J gene TRBJ2-7, with 8 bases that match TRBD1. Germline trimming cut 8 bases from V and 5 bases from J; bases unmatched to any gene: 8. CDR3 length equals 13 residues. CDR1 LNHDA and CDR2 SQIVND come from the germline V gene (reference sequence). The CDR3 bases are TGTGCCAGTGGTGGACAGGGAGACCACGAGCAGTACTTC. This codes for CASGGQGDHEQYF.

The chain couples TRBV9 to TRBJ2-1; possible D gene TRBD2, 5 bases. The CDR3 consists of 16 residues. V dropped 0 bases and J dropped 8 bases, with 18 bases sitting between them. Germline CDR1 reads SGDLS; CDR2 reads YYNGEE. The CDR3 spells CASSVERLRASDEQFF. As DNA, the CDR3 is TGTGCCAGCAGCGTAGAACGATTGAGGGCTTCGGATGAGCAGTTCTTC.